Following are 24 T cell receptor beta chains from one sample sequenced in a study of shared clonotypes between healthy human individuals. Measured with immunoSEQ multiplex PCR; TCRdb has only the in-frame clones, and not every one. The table shows some 2,000,000 clones, with approximately 94% occurring only once. Naive CD8 cells, CD45RO-negative and positively selected for CCR7, excluded terminally differentiated effector memory CD45RA+ cells. The sample taken for sequencing was naive CD8+ T cells sorted from blood. The receptors here all came from a man aged 18 to 30 in good health.

The rearrangement joins TRBV6-6 to TRBJ2-7; D unclear. The germline CDR1 and CDR2 sequences are MNHNY and SVGAGI (reference sequence). This CDR3 is 14 amino acids long. V was cut by 2 bases and J by 3 bases, with 11 bases left in between. The CDR3 DNA sequence: TGTGCCAGCAGTTACAGCGACGAAGACTACGAGCAGTACTTC. Encoded protein: CASSYSDEDYEQYF.

J is TRBJ1-2 and V is TRBV5-5; no definite D call. Trimming cost V 0 bases and J 4 bases, with 10 bases left between them. The CDR3 runs 14 residues. Germline loops: CDR1 SGHKS, CDR2 YYEKEE (reference sequence). The CDR3 DNA reads TGTGCCAGCAGCTTGGATCGGGGAAGCTATGGCTACACCTTC. Translated: CASSLDRGSYGYTF. The full variable domain, rest sourced from reference TRBV5-5 and TRBJ1-2, is DAGVTQSPTHLIKTRGQQVTLRCSPISGHKSVSWYQQVLGQGPQFIFQYYEKEERGRGNFPDRFSARQFPNYSSELNVNALLLGDSALYLCASSLDRGSYGYTFGSGTRLTVV.

Note on this clone: The sample carries other DNA sequences with the same CDR3. J is TRBJ1-5 and V is TRBV6-5, with no clear D. The length of the CDR3 is 13 residues. CDR1 is MNHEY and CDR2 is SVGAGI in the germline V gene. Trimming removed 2 bases from V and 7 bases from J, with 9 bases in between. The CDR3: CASSYGLGQPQHF. DNA of the CDR3: TGTGCCAGCAGTTACGGGCTGGGGCAGCCCCAGCATTTT.

The chain is built from TRBV4-3 and TRBJ1-2, with 10 bases aligning to TRBD1. This CDR3 comprises 15 residues. V was clipped by 4 bases and J by 3 bases; unmatched bases: 5. CDR1 LGHNA and CDR2 YSLEER come from the germline V gene. CDR3 protein: CASSPGQGFDYGYTF. The CDR3 coding sequence is TGCGCCAGCAGCCCGGGACAGGGGTTCGACTATGGCTACACCTTC.

The V call is TRBV10-1, the J call TRBJ1-5, with 8 bases that match TRBD1. V lost 6 bases to trimming and J lost 0 bases; unmatched junction nucleotides: 16. Germline V gene lookup returns CDR1 WNHNN and CDR2 SYGVQD (reference sequence). The CDR3 loop spans 19 amino acids. The CDR3 loop is CASSVRGGDRGYSNQPQHF. The CDR3 DNA follows: TGCGCCAGCAGCGTAAGAGGTGGTGACAGGGGTTATAGCAATCAGCCCCAGCATTTT.

This chain's CDR3 is CASAQYNYGYTF. The DNA of the CDR3 is TGTGCCAGCGCCCAATATAACTATGGCTACACCTTC. The chain recombines TRBV19 with TRBJ1-2, with no clear D. The CDR3 sequence is 12 residues long. Deletions cut 9 bases from V and 1 base from J, with 9 bases between. Germline V CDR1 and CDR2: LNHDA, SQIVND (reference sequence).

The gene calls are TRBV29-1 and TRBJ2-7; 8 bases are a match to TRBD2. V trimming: 1 base; J trimming: 2 bases; junction bases outside the gene matches: 7. This CDR3 spans 15 amino acids. Per germline, CDR1 SQVTM and CDR2 ANQGSEA. The CDR3 spells CSVEGYGREPYEQYF. CDR3 coding DNA: TGCAGCGTTGAAGGGTACGGGAGGGAACCCTACGAGCAGTACTTC.

Turning to this clone: Other DNA sequences in this sample translate to the same CDR3. This chain connects TRBV7-9 to TRBJ2-7, with no clear D. The germline gives CDR1 SEHNR, CDR2 FQNEAQ (reference sequence). The V end was cut by 3 bases, the J end by 0 bases, with 9 bases between. The CDR3 is 14 residues long. The CDR3 region has the DNA TGTGCCAGCAGCTTGGTGGGCAGCTCCTACGAGCAGTACTTC. Protein: CASSLVGSSYEQYF.

The V call is TRBV7-9, the J call TRBJ2-7; TRBD1 matches at 8 bases. The germline gives CDR1 SEHNR, CDR2 FQNEAQ (reference sequence). Trimming took 4 bases from V and 3 from J; bases not matched to a gene: 5. This CDR3 contains 14 residues. In DNA, the CDR3 is TGTGCCAGCAGCTGGACAGGGAACATCTACGAGCAGTACTTC. This codes for CASSWTGNIYEQYF.

V and J are TRBV27 and TRBJ2-3; a weak D match, TRBD2 (6 bases). The CDR3 is 14 amino acids. V was trimmed by 8 bases and J by 5 bases, leaving 17 bases between them. Germline CDR1 and CDR2: MNHEY and SMNVEV (reference sequence). In DNA, the CDR3 is TGTGCCAGCGGGGGGACGGGCGAATTAGATACGCAGTATTTT. Its translation: CASGGTGELDTQYF.

The V call is TRBV28, the J call TRBJ2-1; TRBD2 might be the D (6 bases). The germline V gene encodes CDR1 MDHEN and CDR2 SYDVKM. There are 14 residues in the CDR3. V was clipped by 4 bases and J by 4 bases, with 11 bases between them. CDR3 in amino acids: CASSYPGAYNEQFF. The CDR3 nucleotides are TGTGCCAGCAGTTACCCGGGAGCTTACAATGAGCAGTTCTTC. The full variable domain, completed using reference TRBV28 and TRBJ2-1, is DVKVTQSSRYLVKRTGEKVFLECVQDMDHENMFWYRQDPGLGLRLIYFSYDVKMKEKGDIPEGYSVSREKKERFSLILESASTNQTSMYLCASSYPGAYNEQFFGPGTRLTVL.

The chain carries TRBV11-2 and TRBJ1-1, with D uncertain. This CDR3 is built from 13 residues. Germline CDR1 SGHAT, CDR2 FQNNGV. Trimming took 3 bases from V and 4 from J, leaving 9 bases between them. The CDR3 is CASSFRSGTEAFF. DNA for the CDR3: TGTGCCAGCAGCTTTAGGTCCGGCACTGAAGCTTTCTTT.

Worth noting for this clone: The identical CDR3 is also encoded by other nucleotide sequences in the sample. The chain links TRBV19 to TRBJ2-7; D is unclear. Trimming took 3 bases from V and 0 from J, leaving 6 bases between them. This CDR3 has 13 amino acids. Germline V CDR1 and CDR2: LNHDA, SQIVND (reference sequence). The CDR3 bases are TGTGCCAGTAGTATGGCGGTCTCCTACGAGCAGTACTTC. Encoded protein: CASSMAVSYEQYF. Full variable domain (outside the CDR3, taken from reference TRBV19 and TRBJ2-7): DGGITQSPKYLFRKEGQNVTLSCEQNLNHDAMYWYRQDPGQGLRLIYYSQIVNDFQKGDIAEGYSVSREKKESFPLTVTSAQKNPTAFYLCASSMAVSYEQYFGPGTRLTVT.

This clone was observed once. The chain combines TRBV4-1 with TRBJ2-7; unclear D gene. The CDR3 has 15 amino acids. Germline-derived CDR1 and CDR2 are MGHRA and YSYEKL. The ends were cut back, 1 base at V and 0 bases at J, with 10 bases in the middle. CDR3 amino acids: CASSQVRDNSYEQYF. CDR3 nucleotides: TGCGCCAGCAGCCAAGTTCGAGACAACTCCTACGAGCAGTACTTC.

This chain uses TRBV4-3 with TRBJ1-2; D is ambiguous. CDR3 length equals 14 residues. V gave up 0 bases and J gave up 8 bases, with 13 bases separating them. Germline V lookup: CDR1 LGHNA, CDR2 YSLEER. The CDR3 coding sequence is TGCGCCAGCAGCCAAGATGGAGGACGCCGCGGCTACACCTTC. Its translation: CASSQDGGRRGYTF.

The V and J genes are TRBV5-1 and TRBJ1-1; possible D gene TRBD1, 5 bases. Trimming took 0 bases from V and 4 from J, leaving 16 bases between them. The CDR3 runs to 16 residues. Per the germline V gene, CDR1 is SGHRS and CDR2 is YFSETQ. CDR3 sequence: CASSLEIQGTGTEAFF. The CDR3 region has the DNA TGCGCCAGCAGCTTGGAAATTCAGGGAACCGGCACTGAAGCTTTCTTT. The entire variable domain, with the rest obtained from reference TRBV5-1 and TRBJ1-1, is as follows: KAGVTQTPRYLIKTRGQQVTLSCSPISGHRSVSWYQQTPGQGLQFLFEYFSETQRNKGNFPGRFSGRQFSNSRSEMNVSTLELGDSALYLCASSLEIQGTGTEAFFGQGTRLTVV.

The J gene is TRBJ2-7, the V gene TRBV9; TRBD1 agrees at 7 bases. Germline loops: CDR1 SGDLS, CDR2 YYNGEE. Losses at the gene ends were 8 bases for V and 6 bases for J; bases not matched to a gene: 11. This CDR3 has 13 residues. The CDR3 spells CASSPRGYSEQYF. The CDR3 bases are TGTGCCAGTTCGCCCAGGGGGTATTCCGAGCAGTACTTC. Filled out from reference TRBV9 and TRBJ2-7, the complete variable domain reads DSGVTQTPKHLITATGQRVTLRCSPRSGDLSVYWYQQSLDQGLQFLIQYYNGEERAKGNILERFSAQQFPDLHSELNLSSLELGDSALYFCASSPRGYSEQYFGPGTRLTVT.

J is TRBJ1-2 and V is TRBV11-3; D is uncertain. This CDR3 is 11 amino acids long. Trimming took 3 bases from V and 8 from J, leaving 7 bases between them. Germline CDR1 SGHNT, CDR2 YENEEA. The DNA of the CDR3 is TGTGCCAGCAGCTTGGGTAGGGGCTACACCTTC. Amino acid sequence: CASSLGRGYTF.

This clone was detected only a few times. This chain links TRBV4-1 with TRBJ2-5; 9 bases agree with TRBD2. The trim removed 1 base at V and 1 base at J, leaving 10 bases unmatched. There are 18 residues in the CDR3. CDR1 and CDR2 from the germline V gene are MGHRA and YSYEKL. The CDR3: CASSQGLSGSALQETQYF. CDR3 nucleotide sequence: TGCGCCAGCAGCCAAGGCCTTAGCGGGAGTGCCCTCCAAGAGACCCAGTACTTC.

J is TRBJ2-2 and V is TRBV6-6, with no clear D. With 6 bases removed from V and 0 bases from J, the gap between germline ends came to 11 bases. The length of the CDR3 is 15 residues. CDR1 is MNHNY, CDR2 SVGAGI, per germline (reference sequence). CDR3 nucleotides: TGTGCCAGCAGCTCTACAACCTCGAACACCGGGGAGCTGTTTTTT. Encoded protein: CASSSTTSNTGELFF.

The chain has TRBV2 and TRBJ2-7; TRBD1 agrees at 9 bases. The CDR3 length is 12 residues. Germline lookup yields CDR1 SNHLY and CDR2 FYNNEI. Trimming removed 3 bases from V and 10 bases from J; junction bases left unmatched: 4. CDR3 nucleotide sequence: TGTGCCAGCAGTGAGGGGACAGGGATACAGTACTTC. This codes for CASSEGTGIQYF.

This chain uses TRBV29-1 with TRBJ2-7; possible D gene TRBD2, 7 bases. CDR1 SQVTM and CDR2 ANQGSEA come from the germline V gene. The V and J ends lost 3 bases and 7 bases respectively, with 16 bases between them. The CDR3 runs to 13 residues. CDR3 loop: CSVEGGAPREQYF. CDR3 in DNA: TGCAGCGTTGAGGGGGGGGCGCCGAGGGAGCAGTACTTC.

Here the CDR3 reads CASSADDALNEKLFF. CDR3 DNA: TGTGCCAGCAGCGCGGACGACGCCCTTAATGAAAAACTGTTTTTT. The rearrangement links TRBV9 to TRBJ1-4; D gene unclear. V was cut by 3 bases and J by 4 bases, with 13 bases left in between. Germline CDR1 SGDLS, CDR2 YYNGEE. There are 15 residues in the CDR3.

The V call is TRBV2, the J call TRBJ2-1; 9 bases fit TRBD2. Trimming cost V 4 bases and J 6 bases; bases outside gene matches: 7. This CDR3 is built from 15 residues. Per the germline V gene, CDR1 is SNHLY and CDR2 is FYNNEI. This CDR3 is CASSGTAGGGNEQFF. The DNA for the CDR3 is TGTGCCAGCAGTGGAACAGCGGGAGGAGGCAATGAGCAGTTCTTC.